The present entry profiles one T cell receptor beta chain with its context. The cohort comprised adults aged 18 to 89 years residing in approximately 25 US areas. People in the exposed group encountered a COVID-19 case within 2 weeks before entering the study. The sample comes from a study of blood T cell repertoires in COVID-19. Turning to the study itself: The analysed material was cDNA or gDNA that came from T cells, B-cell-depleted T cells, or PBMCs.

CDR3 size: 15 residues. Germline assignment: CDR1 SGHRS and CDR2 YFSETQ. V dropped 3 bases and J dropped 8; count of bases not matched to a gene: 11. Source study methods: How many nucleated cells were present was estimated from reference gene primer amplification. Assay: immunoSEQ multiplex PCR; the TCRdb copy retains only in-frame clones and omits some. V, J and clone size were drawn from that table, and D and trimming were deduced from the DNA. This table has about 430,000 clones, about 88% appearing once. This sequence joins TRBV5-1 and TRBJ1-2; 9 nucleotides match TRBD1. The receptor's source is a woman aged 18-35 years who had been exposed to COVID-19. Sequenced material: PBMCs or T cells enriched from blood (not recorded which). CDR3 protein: CASSYDGQGRWGYTF. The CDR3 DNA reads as TGCGCCAGCAGCTACGACGGACAGGGGCGATGGGGCTACACCTTC.